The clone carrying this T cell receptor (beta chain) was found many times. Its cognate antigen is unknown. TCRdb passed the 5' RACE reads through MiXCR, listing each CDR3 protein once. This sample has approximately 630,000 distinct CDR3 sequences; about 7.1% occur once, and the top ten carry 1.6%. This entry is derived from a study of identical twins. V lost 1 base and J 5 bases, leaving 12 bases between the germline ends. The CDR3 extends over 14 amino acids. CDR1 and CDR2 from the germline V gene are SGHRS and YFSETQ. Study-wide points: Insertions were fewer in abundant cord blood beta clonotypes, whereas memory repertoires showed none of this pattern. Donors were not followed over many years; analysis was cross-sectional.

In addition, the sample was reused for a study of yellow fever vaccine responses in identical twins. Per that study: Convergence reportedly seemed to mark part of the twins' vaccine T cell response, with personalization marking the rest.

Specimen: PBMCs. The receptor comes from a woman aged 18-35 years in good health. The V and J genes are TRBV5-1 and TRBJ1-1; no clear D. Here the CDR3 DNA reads TGCGCCAGCAGCTTGAATGGAGCGGGGACTGAAGCTTTCTTT. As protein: CASSLNGAGTEAFF.